This TCR beta chain emerged from a study of T cells expressing NK-cell markers. Overall study: The study drew TCR beta repertoires from sorted CD3+CD56+NKG2C+, CD3+CD56+NKG2C- and CD3+CD56-NKG2C+ T cells.

The TCR beta cDNA came from 5'RACE template switching with UMIs. TCRdb reanalyzed the 5' RACE reads, giving one entry per CDR3 protein sequence and no DNA. With 500,000 or so distinct CDR3 sequences in the sample, the ten largest clones hold approximately 4%. Germline values: CDR1 ENHRY, CDR2 SYGVKD. The CDR3 totals 15 residues. Broader study findings: NKG2C+ dominant clonotypes from 6 or 7 donors made up roughly 1.0-7.0% of CD8+ T cells.

A word on this clonotype: The antigen is not known.

This TCR came from a man between 18 and 35 years old in good health. Sequencing was done on a sample of blood T cells: a sorted CD56 or NKG2C T cell subset, CD4+ or CD8+ T cells, or bulk PBMC T cells (not recorded which). This chain links TRBV10-3 with TRBJ2-3; TCRdb's assignment of TRBD2 cannot be checked, as there is no DNA. The CDR3 spells CAISGSQSSTDTQYF.